Detailed here is one T cell receptor beta chain. There are 12 residues in the CDR3. The V and J ends lost 4 bases and 6 bases respectively, with 8 bases between them. In germline, CDR1 is SGHAT, CDR2 FQNNGV. This sample was included in a study of shared clonotypes between healthy human individuals. Produced via immunoSEQ multiplex PCR; TCRdb's table is partial and in-frame only. The sample carries fewer than 2.5 million clones, 93% recorded once. The clonotype originates from a man aged 18 to 29 in good health. Some clones in this sample may be carry-over from other donors' samples. The sample was naive CD4+ T cells from PBMCs. Documented subset: CD45RA+ positively selected. The J gene is TRBJ2-3, the V gene TRBV11-2, with D possibly matching TRBD2 (6 bases). The DNA for the CDR3 is TGTGCCAGCAGCTCGACTAGGGATACGCAGTATTTT. This codes for CASSSTRDTQYF.